The 23 T cell receptor beta chains given below trace back to one sample, sequenced in a study of blood T cell repertoires in COVID-19. Clones were sequenced by immunoSEQ multiplex PCR, and TCRdb holds only the in-frame ones, with some missing. The table lists 270,000 or so clones, around 90% of them singletons, with 4.1% in the top ten. The specimen was PBMCs or T cells enriched from blood (not recorded which). The source is a woman aged 25 to 45 with acute COVID-19.

The rearrangement uses TRBV12-3 or TRBV12-4 and TRBJ1-5; the D gene is possibly TRBD1 (6 bases). The V gene lost 10 bases and the J gene lost 6 bases, with 16 bases spanning the gap. This CDR3 has 13 amino acids. Here the CDR3 DNA reads TGTGCCACGCGGGGGCAGGGAGGTCAGCCCCAGCATTTT. Its protein is CATRGQGGQPQHF.

The V gene is TRBV7-2, the J gene TRBJ2-3; TRBD2 matches 10 bases. Germline values: CDR1 SGHTA, CDR2 FQGNSA. This CDR3 is 17 amino acids long. The trim removed 3 bases at V and 4 bases at J, leaving 10 bases unmatched. The CDR3 region has the DNA TGTGCCAGCAGCTTGAGGCTAGCGGGAGTCGGCGCAGATACGCAGTATTTT. It encodes CASSLRLAGVGADTQYF.

The chain couples TRBV5-6 to TRBJ2-7, with 10 bases aligning to TRBD1. Germline V gene data show CDR1 as SGHDT and CDR2 as YYEEEE. This CDR3 has 16 amino acids. The junction had 10 bases not matched to a gene; V was cut back by 3 bases and J by 4 bases. The CDR3 DNA follows: TGTGCCAGCAGCTACCTTGGACAGGGGGGAATTTACGAGCAGTACTTC. Its protein is CASSYLGQGGIYEQYF.

The chain joins TRBV19 to TRBJ1-5; 7 bases align to TRBD1. Germline V lookup: CDR1 LNHDA, CDR2 SQIVND (reference sequence). CDR3 length equals 16 residues. Germline trimming cut 3 bases from V and 3 bases from J; bases unmatched to any gene: 8. In DNA form, the CDR3 reads TGTGCCAGTAGTATCATGACAGGGTTTAACAATCAGCCCCAGCATTTT. Translating it yields CASSIMTGFNNQPQHF. The whole variable domain, filled in from reference TRBV19 and TRBJ1-5, reads DGGITQSPKYLFRKEGQNVTLSCEQNLNHDAMYWYRQDPGQGLRLIYYSQIVNDFQKGDIAEGYSVSREKKESFPLTVTSAQKNPTAFYLCASSIMTGFNNQPQHFGDGTRLSIL.

The chain employs TRBV4-3 and TRBJ2-7; TRBD2 is a possible D gene (6 bases). Trimming cost V 0 bases and J 1 base, with 16 bases left between them. Germline values: CDR1 LGHNA, CDR2 YSLEER. The CDR3 has 17 amino acids. CDR3 sequence (DNA): TGCGCCAGCAGCCAAGATAGGGGACTTTCCAAGTCCTACGAGCAGTACTTC. Its translation is CASSQDRGLSKSYEQYF.

The chain couples TRBV7-3 to TRBJ2-1; possible D gene TRBD1, 5 bases. This CDR3 spans 16 amino acids. Germline V lookup: CDR1 SGHTA, CDR2 FQGTGA. Between the trimmed V and J ends, which lost 5 bases and 2 bases, there was a span of 16 bases. The CDR3 region has the DNA TGTGCCAGCAGCCCAGTCATCACAGGAACCTACAATGAGCAGTTCTTC. Protein product: CASSPVITGTYNEQFF.

CDR3 coding DNA: TGCAGCGTTGACAGGGGGCTACAAGGCTACACCTTC. As protein: CSVDRGLQGYTF. The V and J genes are TRBV29-1 and TRBJ1-2; 8 bases line up with TRBD1. Germline trimming cut 3 bases from V and 8 bases from J; bases unmatched to any gene: 5. Germline assignment: CDR1 SQVTM and CDR2 ANQGSEA. The CDR3 sequence is 12 residues long.

The rearrangement uses TRBV12-3 or TRBV12-4 and TRBJ2-3; D remains ambiguous. Trimming took 4 bases from V and 0 from J, leaving 5 bases between them. The CDR3 loop spans 13 amino acids. The CDR3 nucleotides are TGTGCCAGCAGTTCTCTTAGCACAGATACGCAGTATTTT. As protein: CASSSLSTDTQYF.

Concerning this clone itself: Within the sample, other DNA sequences also encode this same CDR3. The chain couples TRBV28 to TRBJ1-5; D is ambiguous. Germline V gives CDR1 MDHEN, CDR2 SYDVKM. V was cut by 6 bases and J by 4 bases, with 4 bases left in between. The CDR3 totals 11 residues. CDR3 DNA sequence: TGTGCCAGCAGCCTTAATCAGCCCCAGCATTTT. It encodes CASSLNQPQHF.

The V gene is TRBV5-6, the J gene TRBJ1-2, with TRBD1 identical over 7 bases. The CDR3 length is 14 residues. The V segment lost 3 bases and the J segment 6 bases; nucleotides outside the gene matches: 8. CDR1 is SGHDT and CDR2 is YYEEEE in the germline V gene. CDR3 bases: TGTGCCAGCAGCTGGGACAGAGTGCAGCATGGCTACACCTTC. Amino acids: CASSWDRVQHGYTF. Combining the CDR3 with reference TRBV5-6 and TRBJ1-2 gives the whole variable domain DAGVTQSPTHLIKTRGQQVTLRCSPKSGHDTVSWYQQALGQGPQFIFQYYEEEERQRGNFPDRFSGHQFPNYSSELNVNALLLGDSALYLCASSWDRVQHGYTFGSGTRLTVV.

The rearrangement joins TRBV9 to TRBJ2-1, with 14 bases matching TRBD2. Germline V gene data show CDR1 as SGDLS and CDR2 as YYNGEE. Trimming at V came to 4 bases and at J to 7 bases, leaving 7 bases not matched to a gene. There are 16 residues in the CDR3. DNA of the CDR3: TGTGCCAGCAGCCCAGGACTAGCGGGAGGCTGGAATGAGCAGTTCTTC. Translating it yields CASSPGLAGGWNEQFF.

The chain joins TRBV7-9 to TRBJ2-7, with 9 bases fitting TRBD2. CDR3 size: 16 residues. From germline, CDR1 is SEHNR and CDR2 FQNEAQ (reference sequence). V shed 4 bases and J 5 bases; nucleotides not matched to a gene: 12. The CDR3 sequence: CASSYVLAGSSHEQYF. The CDR3 coding sequence is TGTGCCAGCAGCTACGTCCTAGCGGGAAGTAGCCACGAGCAGTACTTC.

The chain combines TRBV28 with TRBJ2-2, with D hard to call. V lost 2 bases to trimming and J lost 5 bases, with 9 bases between them. CDR3 length: 14 amino acids. Germline CDR1 reads MDHEN; CDR2 reads SYDVKM. CDR3 residues: CASSLPPQTGELFF. CDR3 nucleotide sequence: TGTGCCAGCAGTTTACCTCCCCAGACCGGGGAGCTGTTTTTT.

This clone turned up a few times. This chain joins TRBV14 and TRBJ1-1; 7 nucleotides align to TRBD1. The CDR3 loop spans 16 amino acids. The V segment lost 11 bases and the J segment 2 bases; nucleotides outside the gene matches: 17. Per germline, CDR1 SGHDN and CDR2 FVKESK. The CDR3 is CAGNLGPGQSNTEAFF. The CDR3 DNA reads as TGTGCCGGCAATTTAGGTCCGGGACAGAGTAACACTGAAGCTTTCTTT.

The chain is built from TRBV29-1 and TRBJ2-5; D possibly corresponds to TRBD1 (6 bases). Germline values: CDR1 SQVTM, CDR2 ANQGSEA. This CDR3 spans 13 amino acids. Trimming shortened V by 3 bases and J by 5 bases, and 13 bases separated the two germline ends. This CDR3 is CSVEVGAGETQYF. CDR3 bases: TGCAGCGTTGAGGTGGGGGCCGGGGAGACCCAGTACTTC.

The chain has TRBV15 and TRBJ2-1; D is uncertain. Germline loops: CDR1 LNHNV, CDR2 YYDKDF (reference sequence). V dropped 0 bases and J dropped 8 bases, with 8 bases sitting between them. This CDR3 has 13 amino acids. CDR3 sequence reads: CATSRDLNYEQFF. The DNA for the CDR3 is TGTGCCACCAGCAGAGATCTGAACTATGAGCAGTTCTTC.

V gene TRBV4-1 combines with J gene TRBJ1-4; 7 bases match TRBD1. In germline, CDR1 is MGHRA, CDR2 YSYEKL. The CDR3 totals 15 residues. With V trimmed by 4 bases and J by 3 bases, 5 bases remained unmatched. The CDR3 here is CASSRGDRSNEKLFF. CDR3 nucleotides: TGCGCCAGCAGCCGGGGGGACAGATCTAATGAAAAACTGTTTTTT.

V and J are TRBV28 and TRBJ1-4; D possibly corresponds to TRBD1 (5 bases). V shed 6 bases and J shed 0 bases, with 5 bases lying between them. The CDR3 covers 13 residues. The germline V gene has CDR1 MDHEN and CDR2 SYDVKM. CDR3 amino acids: CASRGPTNEKLFF. The CDR3 nucleotides read TGTGCCAGCAGGGGGCCAACTAATGAAAAACTGTTTTTT.

The V gene is TRBV19, the J gene TRBJ2-7, with 8 bases aligning to TRBD2. The V and J ends lost 5 bases and 12 bases, in that order; junction bases with no gene match: 12. From germline, CDR1 is LNHDA and CDR2 SQIVND (reference sequence). The CDR3 consists of 13 residues. The CDR3 protein is CASSPQETGGRYF. The DNA of the CDR3 is TGTGCCAGTAGTCCGCAAGAAACGGGAGGGCGGTACTTC.

The J gene is TRBJ1-6, the V gene TRBV28, with D perhaps matching TRBD1 (6 bases). Trimming stripped 2 bases from V and 12 bases from J, with 17 bases between. Germline V CDR1 and CDR2: MDHEN, SYDVKM. This CDR3 is built from 15 residues. CDR3 in DNA: TGTGCCAGCAGTTTAGAGGACAGTATTAGTGTACCCCTCCACTTT. Translation: CASSLEDSISVPLHF.

This clone was counted a few times. This CDR3 is CASRAAEQYF. The CDR3 nucleotides read TGTGCCAGCAGGGCCGCCGAGCAGTACTTC. V is TRBV6-5 and J is TRBJ2-7; D gene ambiguous. Deletions cut 6 bases from V and 6 bases from J, with 6 bases between. CDR1 and CDR2 (germline): MNHEY, SVGAGI. The CDR3 consists of 10 residues.

The rearrangement joins TRBV7-2 to TRBJ2-2; D perhaps matches TRBD2 (6 bases). Germline CDR1 SGHTA, CDR2 FQGNSA. V lost 8 bases to trimming and J lost 4 bases, with 20 bases between them. This CDR3 has 16 amino acids. DNA of the CDR3: TGTGCCAGCGGCCTTGCGGGCCACGGGGGCACCGGGGAGCTGTTTTTT. This sequence encodes CASGLAGHGGTGELFF. Filled out from reference TRBV7-2 and TRBJ2-2, the complete variable domain reads GAGVSQSPSNKVTEKGKDVELRCDPISGHTALYWYRQSLGQGLEFLIYFQGNSAPDKSGLPSDRFSAERTGGSVSTLTIQRTQQEDSAVYLCASGLAGHGGTGELFFGEGSRLTVL.

The genes are TRBV5-6 and TRBJ2-1, with D hard to call. Per the germline V gene, CDR1 is SGHDT and CDR2 is YYEEEE. This CDR3 is 15 amino acids long. V lost 3 bases to trimming and J lost 2 bases, with 12 bases between them. CDR3: CASSYPRGTYNEQFF. The CDR3 DNA follows: TGTGCCAGCAGCTATCCCAGAGGTACCTACAATGAGCAGTTCTTC. The complete variable domain, with remaining parts taken from reference TRBV5-6 and TRBJ2-1, reads DAGVTQSPTHLIKTRGQQVTLRCSPKSGHDTVSWYQQALGQGPQFIFQYYEEEERQRGNFPDRFSGHQFPNYSSELNVNALLLGDSALYLCASSYPRGTYNEQFFGPGTRLTVL.